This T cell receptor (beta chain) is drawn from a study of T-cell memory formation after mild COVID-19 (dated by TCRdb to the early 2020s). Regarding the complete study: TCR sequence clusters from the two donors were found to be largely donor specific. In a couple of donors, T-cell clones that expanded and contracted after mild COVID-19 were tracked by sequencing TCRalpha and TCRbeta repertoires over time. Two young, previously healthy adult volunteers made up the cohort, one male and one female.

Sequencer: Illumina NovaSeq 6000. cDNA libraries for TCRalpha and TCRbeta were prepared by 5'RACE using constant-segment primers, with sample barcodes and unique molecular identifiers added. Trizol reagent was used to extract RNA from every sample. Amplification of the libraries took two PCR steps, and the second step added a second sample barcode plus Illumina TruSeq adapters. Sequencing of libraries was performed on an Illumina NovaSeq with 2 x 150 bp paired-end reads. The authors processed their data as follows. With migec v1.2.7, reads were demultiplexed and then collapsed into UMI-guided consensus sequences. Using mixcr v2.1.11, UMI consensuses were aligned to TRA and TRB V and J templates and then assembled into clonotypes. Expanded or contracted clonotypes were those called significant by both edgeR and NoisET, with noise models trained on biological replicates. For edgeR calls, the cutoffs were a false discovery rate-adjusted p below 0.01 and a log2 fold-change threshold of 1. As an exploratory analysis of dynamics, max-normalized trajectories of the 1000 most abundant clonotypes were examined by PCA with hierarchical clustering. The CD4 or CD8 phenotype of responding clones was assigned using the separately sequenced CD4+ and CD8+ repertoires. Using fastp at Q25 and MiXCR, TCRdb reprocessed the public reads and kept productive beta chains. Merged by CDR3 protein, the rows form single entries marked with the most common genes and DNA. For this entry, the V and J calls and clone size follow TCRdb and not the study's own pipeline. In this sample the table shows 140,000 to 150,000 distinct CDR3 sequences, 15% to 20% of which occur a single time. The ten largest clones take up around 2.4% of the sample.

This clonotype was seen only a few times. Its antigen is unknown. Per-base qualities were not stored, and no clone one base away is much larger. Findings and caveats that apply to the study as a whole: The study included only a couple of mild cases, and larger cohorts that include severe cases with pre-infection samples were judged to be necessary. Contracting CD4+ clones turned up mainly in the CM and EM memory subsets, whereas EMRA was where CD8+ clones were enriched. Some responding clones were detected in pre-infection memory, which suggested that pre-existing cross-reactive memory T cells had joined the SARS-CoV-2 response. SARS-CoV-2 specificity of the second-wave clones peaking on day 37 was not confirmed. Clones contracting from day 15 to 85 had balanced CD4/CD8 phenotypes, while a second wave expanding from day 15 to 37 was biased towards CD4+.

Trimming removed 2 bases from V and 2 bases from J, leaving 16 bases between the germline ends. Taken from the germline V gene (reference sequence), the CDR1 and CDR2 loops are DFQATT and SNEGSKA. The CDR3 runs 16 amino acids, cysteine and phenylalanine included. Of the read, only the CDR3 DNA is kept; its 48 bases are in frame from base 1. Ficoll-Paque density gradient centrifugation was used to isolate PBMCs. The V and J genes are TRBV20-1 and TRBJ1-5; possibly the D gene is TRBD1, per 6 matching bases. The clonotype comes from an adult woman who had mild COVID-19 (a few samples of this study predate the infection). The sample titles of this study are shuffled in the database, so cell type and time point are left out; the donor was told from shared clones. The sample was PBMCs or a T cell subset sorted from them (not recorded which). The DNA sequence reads TGCAGTGCTAGAACCGACAGGCCCGGGGGCAATCAGCCCCAGCATTTT. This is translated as CSARTDRPGGNQPQHF.